These T cell receptor beta chains were read from a single sample in a study of T cells in Graves' hyperthyroidism and ophthalmopathy. TCRdb processed the multiplex PCR reads anew with MiXCR; each CDR3 protein has one entry. The sample lists fewer than 450,000 distinct CDR3 sequences; 15% were seen once. Specimen: blood. The receptor set was obtained from a woman in her fifties or sixties with Graves' ophthalmopathy. Each CDR3 is given with its conserved first and last residue. Each record gives: CDR3 DNA, CDR3 protein, D gene, J gene, V gene, clone size. D genes are given only for firm matches. The size field is filled for only some rows; it gives once, few, many or a size class.

CDR3 DNA: TGTGCCAGCAGTTTTTTGCTAGCGGGAGTCGACGAGCAGTACTTC
CDR3 protein: CASSFLLAGVDEQYF
D gene: TRBD2
J gene: TRBJ2-7
V gene: TRBV28
clone size: many

CDR3 DNA: TGTGCCAGCAGTTATTGGTCTAGCGGAAACATTCAGTACTTC
CDR3 protein: CASSYWSSGNIQYF
D gene: TRBD2
J gene: TRBJ2-4
V gene: TRBV6-5
clone size: -

CDR3 DNA: TGCAGTGCTCCGGGACTAGCGGGAGCCGATACGCAGTATTTT
CDR3 protein: CSAPGLAGADTQYF
D gene: TRBD2
J gene: TRBJ2-3
V gene: TRBV20-1
clone size: many

CDR3 DNA: TGTGCCAGCAGCCTGAGGGCCCTAGCGGGAGGTTATTACGAGCAGTACTTC
CDR3 protein: CASSLRALAGGYYEQYF
D gene: TRBD2
J gene: TRBJ2-7
V gene: TRBV28
clone size: few

CDR3 DNA: TGTGCCAGCAGTGAATTTAGTAGCGCCAGCTCCTACAATGAGCAGTTCTTC
CDR3 protein: CASSEFSSASSYNEQFF
D gene: -
J gene: TRBJ2-1
V gene: TRBV25-1
clone size: -

CDR3 DNA: TGTGCCAGCAGCCTTTCTACAGGGGCGAGGGAGACCCAGTACTTC
CDR3 protein: CASSLSTGARETQYF
D gene: TRBD1
J gene: TRBJ2-5
V gene: TRBV3-1
clone size: few

CDR3 DNA: TGTGCCAGCTCACTCGACGCTTACAACTACGAGCAGTACTTC
CDR3 protein: CASSLDAYNYEQYF
D gene: -
J gene: TRBJ2-7
V gene: TRBV18
clone size: -

CDR3 DNA: TGTGCCACCTGTTCGGAGGGAGCCCCCACCGGGGAGCTGTTTTTT
CDR3 protein: CATCSEGAPTGELFF
D gene: -
J gene: TRBJ2-2
V gene: TRBV27
clone size: many

CDR3 DNA: TGCAGTGCCAGCGGAGCGGGAGTGCCAGAGACCCAGTACTTC
CDR3 protein: CSASGAGVPETQYF
D gene: TRBD2
J gene: TRBJ2-5
V gene: TRBV20-1
clone size: many

CDR3 DNA: TGTGCCAGCAGCACAACCCGGGACAGGGTTGATGAGCAGTTCTTC
CDR3 protein: CASSTTRDRVDEQFF
D gene: TRBD1
J gene: TRBJ2-1
V gene: TRBV7-9
clone size: many

CDR3 DNA: TGTGCCAGCAGTTACTCTTACTCCAACGGGAATAATTCACCCCTCCACTTT
CDR3 protein: CASSYSYSNGNNSPLHF
D gene: -
J gene: TRBJ1-6
V gene: TRBV6-5
clone size: -

CDR3 DNA: TGTGCCAGCAGTTTAATGGGAGCTCCCTCCTACGAGCAGTACTTC
CDR3 protein: CASSLMGAPSYEQYF
D gene: -
J gene: TRBJ2-7
V gene: TRBV28
clone size: -

CDR3 DNA: TGCAGCGCCCGTTCGGGCACAGATACGCAGTATTTT
CDR3 protein: CSARSGTDTQYF
D gene: -
J gene: TRBJ2-3
V gene: TRBV29-1
clone size: many

CDR3 DNA: TGTGCCAGCAGTGCAGGATATAGCAATCAGCCCCAGCATTTT
CDR3 protein: CASSAGYSNQPQHF
D gene: -
J gene: TRBJ1-5
V gene: TRBV6-2/TRBV6-3
clone size: -

CDR3 DNA: TGTGCCAGTACAGGGCTGGTTGAAGCTTTCTTT
CDR3 protein: CASTGLVEAFF
D gene: -
J gene: TRBJ1-1
V gene: TRBV7-9
clone size: many

CDR3 DNA: TGCAGTGCCCCGGGGCGGGAGGGCAATGAGCAGTTCTTC
CDR3 protein: CSAPGREGNEQFF
D gene: TRBD2
J gene: TRBJ2-1
V gene: TRBV20-1
clone size: -

CDR3 DNA: TGCAGTGCTAGAAAGACAGTCATGAACACTGAAGCTTTCTTT
CDR3 protein: CSARKTVMNTEAFF
D gene: -
J gene: TRBJ1-1
V gene: TRBV20-1
clone size: -

CDR3 DNA: TGTGCTAGTGCCTCGGGACAGGGGGTGAACACTGAAGCTTTCTTT
CDR3 protein: CASASGQGVNTEAFF
D gene: TRBD1
J gene: TRBJ1-1
V gene: TRBV12-5
clone size: -

CDR3 DNA: TGTGCCAGCAGCTGGGACAGGGCCGACTATGGCTACACCTTC
CDR3 protein: CASSWDRADYGYTF
D gene: TRBD1
J gene: TRBJ1-2
V gene: TRBV7-8
clone size: many

CDR3 DNA: TGCAGTGCTAAGCCCCCAGGGACTAGCGGAATAAACACCGGGGAGCTGTTTTTT
CDR3 protein: CSAKPPGTSGINTGELFF
D gene: TRBD2
J gene: TRBJ2-2
V gene: TRBV20-1
clone size: many

CDR3 DNA: TGTGCCAGCAGTACACTCGGAACCAGCACAGATACGCAGTATTTT
CDR3 protein: CASSTLGTSTDTQYF
D gene: -
J gene: TRBJ2-3
V gene: TRBV6-1
clone size: many

CDR3 DNA: TGCAGCGTTTCCAACGCCAGGGGGAATGAGCAGTTCTTC
CDR3 protein: CSVSNARGNEQFF
D gene: TRBD1
J gene: TRBJ2-1
V gene: TRBV29-1
clone size: few

CDR3 DNA: TGTGCCAGCAGCCCTTACCTCACAGATACGCAGTATTTT
CDR3 protein: CASSPYLTDTQYF
D gene: -
J gene: TRBJ2-3
V gene: TRBV28
clone size: many

CDR3 DNA: TGTGCCATCAGTAAAGCGGGACTAGCGGGGTACACAGATACGCAGTATTTT
CDR3 protein: CAISKAGLAGYTDTQYF
D gene: TRBD2
J gene: TRBJ2-3
V gene: TRBV10-3
clone size: few

CDR3 DNA: TGTGCCAGCAGTTACCCCGCCGGGAGCTTAAACACCGGGGAGCTGTTTTTT
CDR3 protein: CASSYPAGSLNTGELFF
D gene: -
J gene: TRBJ2-2
V gene: TRBV12-3/TRBV12-4
clone size: -

CDR3 DNA: TGTGCCAGCAGTGGATCGAGACGTTCGGTGCCCGGGGAGCTGTTTTTT
CDR3 protein: CASSGSRRSVPGELFF
D gene: -
J gene: TRBJ2-2
V gene: TRBV2
clone size: -

CDR3 DNA: TGTGCCAGCAGCTGGACCTTCGGGAACACTGAAGCTTTCTTT
CDR3 protein: CASSWTFGNTEAFF
D gene: -
J gene: TRBJ1-1
V gene: TRBV5-6
clone size: many

CDR3 DNA: TGTGCCAGCAGTTATATCTCTGGGGGACGGTATGGCTACACCTTC
CDR3 protein: CASSYISGGRYGYTF
D gene: -
J gene: TRBJ1-2
V gene: TRBV6-5
clone size: many

CDR3 DNA: TGCGCCAGCAGAGGGGGAACTACGGCTGAAAAACTGTTTTTT
CDR3 protein: CASRGGTTAEKLFF
D gene: -
J gene: TRBJ1-4
V gene: TRBV5-1
clone size: -

CDR3 DNA: TGCGCCAGCAGCTTGCTGGGGCGGTACGAGCAGTACTTC
CDR3 protein: CASSLLGRYEQYF
D gene: -
J gene: TRBJ2-7
V gene: TRBV5-1
clone size: few

CDR3 DNA: TGTGCCAGCAGCCAAGATCTTTGGCAGGGGAACACTGAAGCTTTCTTT
CDR3 protein: CASSQDLWQGNTEAFF
D gene: -
J gene: TRBJ1-1
V gene: TRBV3-1
clone size: many

CDR3 DNA: TGTGCCATCAGGCAGCAGGGGAGCGGGGGCACTGAAGCTTTCTTT
CDR3 protein: CAIRQQGSGGTEAFF
D gene: -
J gene: TRBJ1-1
V gene: TRBV10-3
clone size: few

CDR3 DNA: TGTGCCAGCAGTTTATACGGCAGGTTCCAGCATTTT
CDR3 protein: CASSLYGRFQHF
D gene: -
J gene: TRBJ1-5
V gene: TRBV28
clone size: -

CDR3 DNA: TGTGCCAGCTCACCAGGAACCCCGTATACGCAGTATTTT
CDR3 protein: CASSPGTPYTQYF
D gene: -
J gene: TRBJ2-3
V gene: TRBV18
clone size: few

CDR3 DNA: TGTGCCAGCAGCTTAGGACCGGCTAGCACAGATACGCAGTATTTT
CDR3 protein: CASSLGPASTDTQYF
D gene: -
J gene: TRBJ2-3
V gene: TRBV7-2
clone size: many

CDR3 DNA: TGTGCCAGCAGCTCTATACCGGGACTAGCGAACGAGCAGTACTTC
CDR3 protein: CASSSIPGLANEQYF
D gene: TRBD2
J gene: TRBJ2-7
V gene: TRBV11-2
clone size: many

CDR3 DNA: TGTGCCAGCAGCCAAGATTGGACAGGGGCCGGGGAGCTGTTTTTT
CDR3 protein: CASSQDWTGAGELFF
D gene: TRBD1
J gene: TRBJ2-2
V gene: TRBV3-1
clone size: few

CDR3 DNA: TGCGCCAGCAGCTTGACTAGCGGGAGTCTTAATGAGCAGTTCTTC
CDR3 protein: CASSLTSGSLNEQFF
D gene: TRBD2
J gene: TRBJ2-1
V gene: TRBV5-1
clone size: -

CDR3 DNA: TGCGCCAGCAGCCGACATCCGGACAGACAAGAGACCCAGTACTTC
CDR3 protein: CASSRHPDRQETQYF
D gene: -
J gene: TRBJ2-5
V gene: TRBV4-1
clone size: few

CDR3 DNA: TGTGCCAGCACCCAGGTGGAGGGGGCGGGGTATGAGCAGTTCTTC
CDR3 protein: CASTQVEGAGYEQFF
D gene: -
J gene: TRBJ2-1
V gene: TRBV7-6
clone size: many

CDR3 DNA: TGTGCCAGTAGCGCGACAGGGGCCACCTCTAACTATGGCTACACCTTC
CDR3 protein: CASSATGATSNYGYTF
D gene: TRBD1
J gene: TRBJ1-2
V gene: TRBV19
clone size: few

CDR3 DNA: TGTGCCAGCAGTCTGGAGGGGACAGGGGGCTCCGGGGAGCTGTTTTTT
CDR3 protein: CASSLEGTGGSGELFF
D gene: TRBD1
J gene: TRBJ2-2
V gene: TRBV11-2
clone size: -

CDR3 DNA: TGTGCCAGCAGCGGACAACACTCCTACGAGCAGTACTTC
CDR3 protein: CASSGQHSYEQYF
D gene: -
J gene: TRBJ2-7
V gene: TRBV11-2
clone size: -

CDR3 DNA: TGTGCCAGCAGTTTAGCTCAAGGGGGCGGGTCAGATACGCAGTATTTT
CDR3 protein: CASSLAQGGGSDTQYF
D gene: TRBD1
J gene: TRBJ2-3
V gene: TRBV12-3/TRBV12-4
clone size: many

CDR3 DNA: TGTGCCAGCAGCCAGCGGGACGCCTTTCAAGAGACCCAGTACTTC
CDR3 protein: CASSQRDAFQETQYF
D gene: TRBD2
J gene: TRBJ2-5
V gene: TRBV27
clone size: -

CDR3 DNA: TGTGCCACCAGTGACGGTTACGAGCAGTACTTC
CDR3 protein: CATSDGYEQYF
D gene: -
J gene: TRBJ2-7
V gene: TRBV24-1
clone size: many

CDR3 DNA: TGTGCCAGTAGTATCCGGGGACTAGCGGGAGGCACAGATACGCAGTATTTT
CDR3 protein: CASSIRGLAGGTDTQYF
D gene: TRBD2
J gene: TRBJ2-3
V gene: TRBV19
clone size: -

CDR3 DNA: TGTGCCAGTAGTATCGAAGAAACCTACGAGCAGTACTTC
CDR3 protein: CASSIEETYEQYF
D gene: -
J gene: TRBJ2-7
V gene: TRBV19
clone size: -

CDR3 DNA: TGTGCCAGCAGCCAAATCCGTGACAGGGTTCAAGAGACCCAGTACTTC
CDR3 protein: CASSQIRDRVQETQYF
D gene: TRBD1
J gene: TRBJ2-5
V gene: TRBV3-1
clone size: many

CDR3 DNA: TGCAGCGCCCGAGACAGGGGAACTGAAGCTTTCTTT
CDR3 protein: CSARDRGTEAFF
D gene: TRBD1
J gene: TRBJ1-1
V gene: TRBV29-1
clone size: few

CDR3 DNA: TGCGCCAGCAGCTTGACACCGGGACAGGGTTTTGAAAAACTGTTTTTT
CDR3 protein: CASSLTPGQGFEKLFF
D gene: TRBD1
J gene: TRBJ1-4
V gene: TRBV5-1
clone size: once

CDR3 DNA: TGTGCCAGCAGCCAAGCGATGACCGAGGGAAGCCTCGGAAACATTCAGTACTTC
CDR3 protein: CASSQAMTEGSLGNIQYF
D gene: -
J gene: TRBJ2-4
V gene: TRBV4-2
clone size: many

CDR3 DNA: TGTGCCAGCAGCCCAGGGAGGGAGCGTCCCGGGGAGCTGTTTTTT
CDR3 protein: CASSPGRERPGELFF
D gene: TRBD2
J gene: TRBJ2-2
V gene: TRBV12-3/TRBV12-4
clone size: many